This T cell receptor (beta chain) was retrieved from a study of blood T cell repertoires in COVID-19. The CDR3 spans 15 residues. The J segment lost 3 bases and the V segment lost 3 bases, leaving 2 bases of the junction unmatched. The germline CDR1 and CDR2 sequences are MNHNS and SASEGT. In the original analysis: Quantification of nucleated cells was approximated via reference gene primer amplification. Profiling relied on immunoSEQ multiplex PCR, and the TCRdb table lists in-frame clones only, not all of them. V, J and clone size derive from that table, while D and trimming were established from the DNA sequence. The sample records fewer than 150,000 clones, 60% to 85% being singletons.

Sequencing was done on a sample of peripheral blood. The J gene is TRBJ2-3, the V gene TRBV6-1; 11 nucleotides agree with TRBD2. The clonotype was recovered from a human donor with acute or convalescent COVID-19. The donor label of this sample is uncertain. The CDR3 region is CASSDIAGGTDTQYF. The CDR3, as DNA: TGTGCCAGCAGTGATATAGCGGGGGGGACAGATACGCAGTATTTT.